The sample holds many counts of the clone carrying this TCR beta chain. This sample was taken from a study of regulatory T cells in long-lasting Graves disease. Building of the TCR beta libraries involved iRepertoire HTBI primers and Arm-PCR of CDR3 regions. One entry per CDR3 protein results from TCRdb running MiXCR on the multiplex PCR reads. The profile shows 360,000 or so distinct CDR3 sequences, roughly 20% of them singletons. Stated time point: persistent/refractory GD, antithyroid drugs over 5 years with positive TRAb. PBMC-extracted RNA yielded the TCR library. The sample was peripheral blood mononuclear cells (PBMCs), taken when the disease was refractory, from a patient treated with antithyroid drugs. The receptor's source is a woman in her forties with Graves disease.

The CDR3 coding sequence is TGTGCCAGCAGCTTAGAACAACTAGCGGGAGAACCCTACGAGCAGTACTTC. This gives the protein CASSLEQLAGEPYEQYF. This chain links TRBV13 with TRBJ2-7, with 11 bases lining up with TRBD2. The trim removed 1 base at V and 2 bases at J, leaving 7 bases unmatched. CDR1 is PRHDT, CDR2 FYEKMQ, per germline (reference sequence). The CDR3 is made up of 17 amino acids.